A selection of T cell receptor beta chains follows, all from one sample in a study of a mutant IDH1 vaccine in newly diagnosed glioma. For these TCRs, the target antigens are not known. Some clones are missing from TCRdb's copy, which holds only in-frame ones; the method was immunoSEQ multiplex PCR. Among 100,000 to 120,000 clones listed, 85% to 90% were seen once. Here the sequenced sample was PBMCs, taken from a glioma patient whose treatment included an IDH1 peptide vaccine. All receptors derive from a woman aged 45-60 years with glioma. Both conserved end residues are part of each CDR3. A D gene is named only where the DNA matches it firmly. Expanded clones are given a class, and other clones once, few, many or no size at all.

abundance | j_gene | d_gene | v_gene | len | CDR3nt | CDR3aa
- | TRBJ1-4 | - | TRBV13 | 15 | TGTGCCAGCAGCGCCAGGGCCAGGGCTAATGAAAAACTGTTTTTT | CASSARARANEKLFF
- | TRBJ2-5 | - | TRBV6-6 | 12 | TGTGCCAGCATAGGCCAAGCGGAGACCCAGTACTTC | CASIGQAETQYF
- | TRBJ2-7 | - | TRBV14 | 14 | TGTGCCAGCAGCCAAGGTATCTCGGGACTCGAGCAGTACTTC | CASSQGISGLEQYF
- | TRBJ1-3 | - | TRBV11-2 | 17 | TGTGCCAGCAGCTTAGATCGTGCCGGCTCCTCTGGAAACACCATATATTTT | CASSLDRAGSSGNTIYF
- | TRBJ2-7 | - | TRBV6-1 | 12 | TGTGCCAGCACCCCCGCAGGCTACGAGCAGTACTTC | CASTPAGYEQYF
once | TRBJ1-5 | TRBD1 | TRBV19 | 16 | TGTGCCAGTAGTAGGGGACAGGGGATTAGCAATCAGCCCCAGCATTTT | CASSRGQGISNQPQHF
- | TRBJ1-1 | - | TRBV5-3 | 16 | TGTGCCAGAAGCAGCCACCTACAGGGAGTTTGGACTGAAGCTTTCTTT | CARSSHLQGVWTEAFF
- | TRBJ2-1 | - | TRBV6-5 | 15 | TGTGCCAGCAGTTACTCGTGGGGGAGCTACAATGAGCAGTTCTTC | CASSYSWGSYNEQFF
- | TRBJ1-5 | - | TRBV7-9 | 14 | TGTGCCACCGGGGACGGGGGGCTGACGCAGCCCCAGCATTTT | CATGDGGLTQPQHF
once | TRBJ1-2 | TRBD1 | TRBV6-5 | 13 | TGTGCCAGCAGTAAAGGACAGGGTTATGGCTACACCTTC | CASSKGQGYGYTF
- | TRBJ2-7 | - | TRBV6-1 | 15 | TGTGCCAGCAGTGAACTTCAGAAAGGGAATTACGAGCAGTACTTC | CASSELQKGNYEQYF
- | TRBJ2-7 | TRBD2 | TRBV6-6 | 14 | TGTGCCAGCAGGCCCGATCGGGGAGGGAGGGAGCAGTACTTC | CASRPDRGGREQYF
once | TRBJ2-1 | TRBD1 | TRBV5-1 | 13 | TGCGCCAGCAGCGGGACAGGGGTCAATGAGCAGTTCTTC | CASSGTGVNEQFF
- | TRBJ2-3 | - | TRBV7-9 | 12 | TGTGCTGGTAGCATCGGCACAGATACGCAGTATTTT | CAGSIGTDTQYF
once | TRBJ2-1 | TRBD2 | TRBV29-1 | 11 | TGCGGCAGCGGGAGGGCCGGGGAGCAGTTCTTC | CGSGRAGEQFF
- | TRBJ2-2 | TRBD1 | TRBV30 | 13 | TGTGCCTGGAGTGTACAGGGGACCGGGGAGCTGTTTTTT | CAWSVQGTGELFF
once | TRBJ1-2 | - | TRBV28 | 13 | TGTGCCAGCAGTTCCTACAGGGACGGTGGCTACACCTTC | CASSSYRDGGYTF
- | TRBJ1-1 | - | TRBV7-9 | 14 | TGTGCCAGCAGCTTAGCCTTTATGAACACTGAAGCTTTCTTT | CASSLAFMNTEAFF
- | TRBJ1-5 | - | TRBV19 | 12 | TGTGCCGGCTTAAATCGCAATCAGCCCCAGCATTTT | CAGLNRNQPQHF
- | TRBJ1-6 | - | TRBV27 | 12 | TGTGCCAGCAGTTGGCCTAATTCACCCCTCCACTTT | CASSWPNSPLHF
- | TRBJ2-7 | - | TRBV2 | 14 | TGTGCCAGCAGTGAAAACGGGATCACCTACGAGCAGTACTTC | CASSENGITYEQYF
- | TRBJ1-1 | - | TRBV5-1 | 15 | TGCGCCAGCAGCTTGGAACCGGGGGCGATCACTGAAGCTTTCTTT | CASSLEPGAITEAFF
once | TRBJ2-7 | - | TRBV7-9 | 16 | TGTGCCAGCAGCTTGGTCCCGAGGACGTCCGAGTACGAGCAGTACTTC | CASSLVPRTSEYEQYF
- | TRBJ2-3 | - | TRBV11-3 | 15 | TGTGCCAGCAGCTCCTCCCCGGGAGGCACAGATACGCAGTATTTT | CASSSSPGGTDTQYF
- | TRBJ1-3 | TRBD1 | TRBV28 | 16 | TGTGCCAGCGTGAGGGACAGGAGAAATTTCGGAAACACCATATATTTT | CASVRDRRNFGNTIYF
- | TRBJ2-5 | TRBD2 | TRBV30 | 16 | TGTGCCTGGAGTGCTACTAGCGGGAGGGCGAGAGAGACCCAGTACTTC | CAWSATSGRARETQYF
- | TRBJ1-2 | - | TRBV6-1 | 13 | TGTGCCAGCAGTGAAAGAGTCCACTATGGCTACACCTTC | CASSERVHYGYTF
- | TRBJ2-7 | TRBD1 | TRBV19 | 14 | TGTGCCAGTAGTCCCGGGACAGGAAACTACGAGCAGTACTTC | CASSPGTGNYEQYF
- | TRBJ2-5 | - | TRBV27 | 13 | TGTGCCAGCAGTTTCGAGCGATGGGAGACCCAGTACTTC | CASSFERWETQYF
few | TRBJ2-3 | TRBD2 | TRBV7-3 | 16 | TGTGCCAGCAGCAGGACTAGCGGGAGCGATGGAGATACGCAGTATTTT | CASSRTSGSDGDTQYF
- | TRBJ2-2 | - | TRBV7-2 | 16 | TGTGCCAGCAGCTTAGCGTTCGGACCTTACACCGGGGAGCTGTTTTTT | CASSLAFGPYTGELFF
- | TRBJ1-2 | TRBD1 | TRBV10-3 | 16 | TGTGCCAGCAGTTACTCCCCCGGGACAGAGAACTATGGCTACACCTTC | CASSYSPGTENYGYTF
- | TRBJ2-7 | TRBD1 | TRBV4-1 | 14 | TGTGCCAGCAGCCCCAGGACAGGCTCCTACGAGCAGTACTTC | CASSPRTGSYEQYF
- | TRBJ2-1 | - | TRBV5-1 | 15 | TGCGCCAGCAGCACCAATGGACGGGGGAACAATGAGCAGTTCTTC | CASSTNGRGNNEQFF
- | TRBJ2-1 | TRBD2 | TRBV7-9 | 13 | TGTGCCGGGGGGACTAGCGGGATGAATGAGCAGTTCTTC | CAGGTSGMNEQFF
- | TRBJ2-5 | TRBD2 | TRBV7-3 | 17 | TGTGCCAGCAGCCCAACAGCCGGGAGGGCCCTCTTAGAGACCCAGTACTTC | CASSPTAGRALLETQYF
once | TRBJ1-6 | - | TRBV28 | 14 | TGTGCCAGCAACCATAGACAGTATACTTCACCCCTCCACTTT | CASNHRQYTSPLHF
- | TRBJ2-1 | - | TRBV19 | 12 | TGTGCCAGTAGTATCGCCGGGACAACTCAGTTCTTC | CASSIAGTTQFF
- | TRBJ2-4 | TRBD1 | TRBV19 | 16 | TGTGCCAGTAGTATATGGGGACAGGGGGCCAAAAACATTCAGTACTTC | CASSIWGQGAKNIQYF
few | TRBJ1-2 | - | TRBV19 | 12 | TGTGCCAGTAGTATTATCGGAAATGGCTACACCTTC | CASSIIGNGYTF
- | TRBJ2-7 | - | TRBV13 | 11 | TGTGCCAGCAGCTGGGCCTACGAGCAGTACTTC | CASSWAYEQYF